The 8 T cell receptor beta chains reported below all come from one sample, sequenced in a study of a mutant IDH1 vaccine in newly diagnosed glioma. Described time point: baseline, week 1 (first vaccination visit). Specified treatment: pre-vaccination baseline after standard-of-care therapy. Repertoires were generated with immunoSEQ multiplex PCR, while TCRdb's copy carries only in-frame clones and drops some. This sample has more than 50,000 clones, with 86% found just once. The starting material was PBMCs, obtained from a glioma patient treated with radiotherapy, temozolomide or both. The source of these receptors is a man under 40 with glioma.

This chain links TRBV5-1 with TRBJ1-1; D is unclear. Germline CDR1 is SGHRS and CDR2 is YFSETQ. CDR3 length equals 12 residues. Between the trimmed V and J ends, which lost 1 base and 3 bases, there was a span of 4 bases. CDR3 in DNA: TGCGCCAGCAGCTTGTCCCACACTGAAGCTTTCTTT. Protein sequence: CASSLSHTEAFF.

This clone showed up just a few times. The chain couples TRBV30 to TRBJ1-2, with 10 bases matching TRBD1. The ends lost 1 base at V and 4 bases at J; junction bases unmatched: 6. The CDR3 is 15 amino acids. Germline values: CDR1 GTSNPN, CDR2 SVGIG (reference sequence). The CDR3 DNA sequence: TGTGCCTGGAGTGGACAGGGGGCTCGCGGCTATGGCTACACCTTC. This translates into CAWSGQGARGYGYTF.

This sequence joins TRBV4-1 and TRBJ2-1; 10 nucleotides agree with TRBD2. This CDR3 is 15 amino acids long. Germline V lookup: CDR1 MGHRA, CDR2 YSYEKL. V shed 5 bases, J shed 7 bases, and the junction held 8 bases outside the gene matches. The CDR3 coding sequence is TGCGCCAGCAGCTTACTAGCGGGGTCCTCGAATGAGCAGTTCTTC. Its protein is CASSLLAGSSNEQFF.

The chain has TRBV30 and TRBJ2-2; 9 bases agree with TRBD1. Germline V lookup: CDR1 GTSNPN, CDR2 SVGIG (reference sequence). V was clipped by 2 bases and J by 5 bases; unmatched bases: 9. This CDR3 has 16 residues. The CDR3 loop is CAWSHEGQGGTGELFF. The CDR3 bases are TGTGCCTGGAGTCATGAGGGACAGGGAGGAACCGGGGAGCTGTTTTTT.

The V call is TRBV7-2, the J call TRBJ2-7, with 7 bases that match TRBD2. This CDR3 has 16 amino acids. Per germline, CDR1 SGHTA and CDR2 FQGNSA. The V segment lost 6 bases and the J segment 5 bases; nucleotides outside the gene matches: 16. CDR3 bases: TGTGCCAGCAGACCAAGGATAAGCACTAGCGCCCACGAGCAGTACTTC. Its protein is CASRPRISTSAHEQYF.

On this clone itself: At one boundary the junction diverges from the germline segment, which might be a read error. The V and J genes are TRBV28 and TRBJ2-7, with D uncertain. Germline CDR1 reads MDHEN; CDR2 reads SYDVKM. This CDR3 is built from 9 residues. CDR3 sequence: CASREPPCF. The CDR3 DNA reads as TGTGCCAGCAGAGAACCCCCTTGTTTC.

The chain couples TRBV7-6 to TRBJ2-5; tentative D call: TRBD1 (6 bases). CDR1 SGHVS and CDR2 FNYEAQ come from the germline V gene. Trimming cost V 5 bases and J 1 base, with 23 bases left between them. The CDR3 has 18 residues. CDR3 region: CASSRGTGTSTLQETQYF. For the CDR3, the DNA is TGTGCCAGCAGCCGAGGAACCGGGACAAGCACCCTCCAAGAGACCCAGTACTTC. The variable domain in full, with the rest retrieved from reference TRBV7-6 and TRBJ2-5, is GAGVSQSPRYKVTKRGQDVALRCDPISGHVSLYWYRQALGQGPEFLTYFNYEAQQDKSGLPNDRFSAERPEGSISTLTIQRTEQRDSAMYRCASSRGTGTSTLQETQYFGPGTRLLVL.

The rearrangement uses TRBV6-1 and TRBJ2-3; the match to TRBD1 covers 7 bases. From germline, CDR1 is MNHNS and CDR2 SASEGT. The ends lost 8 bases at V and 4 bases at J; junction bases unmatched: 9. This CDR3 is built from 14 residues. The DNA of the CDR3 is TGTGCCAGCTCGGACAGGAATAGCGCAGATACGCAGTATTTT. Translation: CASSDRNSADTQYF.